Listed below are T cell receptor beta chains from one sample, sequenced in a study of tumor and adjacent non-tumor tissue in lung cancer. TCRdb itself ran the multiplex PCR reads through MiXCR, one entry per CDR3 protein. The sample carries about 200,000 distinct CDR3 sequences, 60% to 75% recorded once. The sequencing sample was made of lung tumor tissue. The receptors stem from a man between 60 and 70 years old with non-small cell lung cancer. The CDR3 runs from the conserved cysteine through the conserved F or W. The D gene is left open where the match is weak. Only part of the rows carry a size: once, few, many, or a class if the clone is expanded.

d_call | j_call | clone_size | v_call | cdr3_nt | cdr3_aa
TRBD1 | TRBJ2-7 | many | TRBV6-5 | TGTGCCAGCAGCCACCCCGACAGGGGGTGGTACGAGCAGTACTTC | CASSHPDRGWYEQYF
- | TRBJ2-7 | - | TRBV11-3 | TGTGCCAGCAGCATAGCTCTGAGCGGCTACGAGCAGTACTTC | CASSIALSGYEQYF
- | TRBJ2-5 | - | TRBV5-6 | TGTGCCAGTAGCTTCGAGGTTGGGGAGTCCCAGTACTTC | CASSFEVGESQYF
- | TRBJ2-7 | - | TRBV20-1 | TGCAGTACTCCGACCGAGTACGAGCAGTACTTC | CSTPTEYEQYF
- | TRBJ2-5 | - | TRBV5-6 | TGTGCCAGCAGCTTGCCGCTAGAGACTCAGTACTTC | CASSLPLETQYF
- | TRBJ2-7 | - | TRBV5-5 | TGTGCCAGCAGCTTGTGGCAGTGTTACGAGCAGTACTTC | CASSLWQCYEQYF
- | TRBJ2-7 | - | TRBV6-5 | TGTGCCAGCAGTTACTCGACCGGCTATGAGCAGTACTTC | CASSYSTGYEQYF
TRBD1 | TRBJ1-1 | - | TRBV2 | TGTGCCAGCATGCTCGACAGGGGAAGGGGCACTGAAGCTTTCTTT | CASMLDRGRGTEAFF
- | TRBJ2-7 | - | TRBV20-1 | TGCGGTGCTAGCCTAGGAGTTCTTACCTACGAGCAGTACTTC | CGASLGVLTYEQYF
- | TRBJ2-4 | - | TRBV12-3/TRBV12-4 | TGTACCGGCGGCGGACAGCAGGCGCGCATTCAGTACTTC | CTGGGQQARIQYF
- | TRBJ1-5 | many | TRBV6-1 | TGTGCCAGCAGAATTGGGGGCGTAAGTAATCAGCCCCAGCATTTT | CASRIGGVSNQPQHF
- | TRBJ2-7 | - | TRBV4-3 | TGCGCCAGCAGTCACGGGTGGCAGGGATCCTACGAGCAGTACTTC | CASSHGWQGSYEQYF
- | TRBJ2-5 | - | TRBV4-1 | TGCACCAGCAGCCAAATGGGCAGGGTTATACAAGAGACCCAGTACTTC | CTSSQMGRVIQETQYF
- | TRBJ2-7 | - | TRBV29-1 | TGCAGCGTGATCCGGATAGGGGGTACCTACGAGCAGTACTTC | CSVIRIGGTYEQYF
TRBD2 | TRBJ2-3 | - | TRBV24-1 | TGTGCCACTGGGGGGGGACTGGGGAGCCAGCCCCAGTATTTT | CATGGGLGSQPQYF
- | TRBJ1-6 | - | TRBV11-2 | TGTGCAAGCAACTTAGAGTCAGGAGGCACTTCACGCCTCCACTTT | CASNLESGGTSRLHF
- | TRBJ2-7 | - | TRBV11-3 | TGTGCCAGCAGCTTTATTAGGGCTAGGGGATCTGAGCGGTACTTC | CASSFIRARGSERYF
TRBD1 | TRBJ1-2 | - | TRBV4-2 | TGTGCCAGCAGCCAAGAGTTGACAGGGAAGAGTCACTATGGCTACACCTTC | CASSQELTGKSHYGYTF
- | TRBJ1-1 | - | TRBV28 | TGTGCCATCAGGCCCCGGGGAATGCGAGACACTGAAACTTTCTTT | CAIRPRGMRDTETFF
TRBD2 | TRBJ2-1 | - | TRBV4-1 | TGCACCAGCAGCCAAGCCGCCACTAGCGGGTACCCCAATGAGCAGTTCTTC | CTSSQAATSGYPNEQFF
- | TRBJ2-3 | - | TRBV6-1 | TGTGCCAGCCTTTCCCCGGGCACAGATACGCACTATTTT | CASLSPGTDTHYF
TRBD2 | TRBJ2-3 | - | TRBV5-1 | TGCGCCACCAGTAGCGGGGCCCTCACAGATACGCAGTATTTT | CATSSGALTDTQYF
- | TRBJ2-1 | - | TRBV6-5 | TGTGCCAGCAGTTATACCCCTGCCGACGATGAGCAGTTCTTC | CASSYTPADDEQFF
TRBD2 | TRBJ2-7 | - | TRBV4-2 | TGTGCCAGCAGCCAAGATCGGGGGACTACCTACGAGCAGTACTTC | CASSQDRGTTYEQYF
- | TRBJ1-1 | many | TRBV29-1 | TGCAGCGTTGATTGGGGGGGGACTGAAGCTTTCTTT | CSVDWGGTEAFF
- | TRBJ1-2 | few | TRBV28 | TGTGCCAGCAGCTCCCGCTATGGCTACACCTTC | CASSSRYGYTF
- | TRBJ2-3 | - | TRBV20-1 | TGCAGTGCTGACGGGGGACCCGGGTTCGCAGATACGCAGTATTTT | CSADGGPGFADTQYF
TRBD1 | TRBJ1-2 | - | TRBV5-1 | TGCCCCAACAGCCAGGGGGAGTATGGCTACACCTTC | CPNSQGEYGYTF
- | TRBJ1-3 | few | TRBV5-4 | TGTGCCAGCAGCTTGGGATCCGGGGCTGGAAACACCATATATTTT | CASSLGSGAGNTIYF
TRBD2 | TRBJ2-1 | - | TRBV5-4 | TGTGCCAGCAGCCAACTAGCGACGAGCTCCTACAATGTGCAGTTCTTC | CASSQLATSSYNVQFF
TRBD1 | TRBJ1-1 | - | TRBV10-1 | TGCGCCAGCAGCAGACAGGGGGTAACTGAAGCTTTCTTT | CASSRQGVTEAFF
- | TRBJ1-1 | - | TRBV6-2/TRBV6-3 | TGTGCCAGCAGTTACTCGGATTCAGGGACACGAACTGAAGCTTTCTTT | CASSYSDSGTRTEAFF
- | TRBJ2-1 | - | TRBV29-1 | TGCAGCCTTAGAACTGGATACCATGAGCAGTTCTTC | CSLRTGYHEQFF
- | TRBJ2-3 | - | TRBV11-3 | TGTGCCAGCTCCAGCGAAAGAACGCAGTATTTT | CASSSERTQYF
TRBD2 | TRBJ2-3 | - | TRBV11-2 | TGTGTCAGCTTGGGAGGGGCGGGACTCAGCACAGATACGCAGTATTTT | CVSLGGAGLSTDTQYF
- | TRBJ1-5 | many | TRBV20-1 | TGCAGTGCTAGAATTCCGGGCAGCCAGGAGCCCCAGCATTTT | CSARIPGSQEPQHF
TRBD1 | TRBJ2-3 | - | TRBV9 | TGTGCCAGCACCCCCCAGGGGGATGGAGGGCAGTATTTT | CASTPQGDGGQYF
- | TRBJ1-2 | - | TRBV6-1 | TGTGCCATACTACGGAGAGGGGAAGAGGGGAGGTATGGCTACACCTTC | CAILRRGEEGRYGYTF
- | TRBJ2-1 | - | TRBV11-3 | TGTACCAGCAACTTATACTGGGCGGCCTTCAATGAGCACTTCTTC | CTSNLYWAAFNEHFF
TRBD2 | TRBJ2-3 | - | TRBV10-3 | TGTGCTATCAAGGGACTAGCGGAAGTAACAGATGCGCAGTATTTT | CAIKGLAEVTDAQYF
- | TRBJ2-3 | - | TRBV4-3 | TGCGCCAGCAGCCAAGATAGAGCGAGCACTACAGATTCGAAGTATTTC | CASSQDRASTTDSKYF
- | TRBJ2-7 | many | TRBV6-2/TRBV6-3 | TGTGCCAGCAGCACCATTTCGGTTAGAATTGAAAAAAAGTCCTACGAGCAGTACTTC | CASSTISVRIEKKSYEQYF